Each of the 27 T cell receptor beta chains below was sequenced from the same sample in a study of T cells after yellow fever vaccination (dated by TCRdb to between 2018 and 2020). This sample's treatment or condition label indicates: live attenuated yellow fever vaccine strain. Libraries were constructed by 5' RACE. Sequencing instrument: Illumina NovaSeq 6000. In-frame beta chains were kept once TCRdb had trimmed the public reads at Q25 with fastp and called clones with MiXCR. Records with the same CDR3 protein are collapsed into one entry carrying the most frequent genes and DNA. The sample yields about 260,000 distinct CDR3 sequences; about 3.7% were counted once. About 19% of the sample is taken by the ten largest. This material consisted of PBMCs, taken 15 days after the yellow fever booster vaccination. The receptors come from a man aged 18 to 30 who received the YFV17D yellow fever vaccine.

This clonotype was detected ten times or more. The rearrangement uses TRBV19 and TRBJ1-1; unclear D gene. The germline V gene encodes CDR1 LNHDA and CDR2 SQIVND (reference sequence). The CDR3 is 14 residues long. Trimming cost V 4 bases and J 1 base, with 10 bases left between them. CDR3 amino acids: CASSSPGKNTEAFF. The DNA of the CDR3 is TGTGCCAGTAGTAGCCCGGGAAAGAACACTGAAGCTTTCTTT. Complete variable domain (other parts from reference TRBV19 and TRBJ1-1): DGGITQSPKYLFRKEGQNVTLSCEQNLNHDAMYWYRQDPGQGLRLIYYSQIVNDFQKGDIAEGYSVSREKKESFPLTVTSAQKNPTAFYLCASSSPGKNTEAFFGQGTRLTVV.

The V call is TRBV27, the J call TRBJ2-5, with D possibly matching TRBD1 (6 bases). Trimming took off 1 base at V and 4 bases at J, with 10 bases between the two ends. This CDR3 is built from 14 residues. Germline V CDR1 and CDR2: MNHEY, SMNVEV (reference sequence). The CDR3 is CASSLFGRGETQYF. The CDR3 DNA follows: TGTGCCAGCAGTTTATTCGGCAGGGGAGAGACCCAGTACTTC.

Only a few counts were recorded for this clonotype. CDR3 sequence reads: CASSFEGPNTGELFF. CDR3 in DNA: TGTGCCAGCAGTTTTGAGGGGCCGAACACCGGGGAGCTGTTTTTT. The V and J genes are TRBV2 and TRBJ2-2; tentatively, D is TRBD1 or TRBD2 (5 bases each). The germline V gene encodes CDR1 SNHLY and CDR2 FYNNEI. The CDR3 extends over 15 amino acids. Trimming left V 5 bases short and J 0 bases short, with 10 bases between.

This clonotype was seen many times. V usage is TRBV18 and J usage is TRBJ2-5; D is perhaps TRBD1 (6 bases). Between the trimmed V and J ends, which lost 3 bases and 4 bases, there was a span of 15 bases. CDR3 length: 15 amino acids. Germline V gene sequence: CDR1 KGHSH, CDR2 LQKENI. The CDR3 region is CASSPRIVRGETQYF. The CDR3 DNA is TGTGCCAGCTCACCCCGTATCGTCAGGGGAGAGACCCAGTACTTC.

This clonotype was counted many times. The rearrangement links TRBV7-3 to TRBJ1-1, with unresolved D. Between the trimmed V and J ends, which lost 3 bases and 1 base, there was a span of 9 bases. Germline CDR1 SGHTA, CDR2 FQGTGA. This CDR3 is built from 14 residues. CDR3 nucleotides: TGTGCCAGCAGCTTTAGCCCAGGGAACACTGAAGCTTTCTTT. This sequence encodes CASSFSPGNTEAFF.

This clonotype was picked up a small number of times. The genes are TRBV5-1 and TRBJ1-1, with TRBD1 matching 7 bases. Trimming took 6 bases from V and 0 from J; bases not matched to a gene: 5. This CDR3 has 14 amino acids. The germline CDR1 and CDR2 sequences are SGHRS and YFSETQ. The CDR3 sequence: CASTGTAMNTEAFF. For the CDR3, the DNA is TGCGCCAGCACCGGGACAGCGATGAACACTGAAGCTTTCTTT.

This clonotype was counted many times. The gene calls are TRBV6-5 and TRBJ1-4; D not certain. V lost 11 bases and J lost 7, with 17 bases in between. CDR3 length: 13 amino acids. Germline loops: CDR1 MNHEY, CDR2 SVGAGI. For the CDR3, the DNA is TGTGCCTCGCGGTTGGGGAGGCGTGAAAAACTGTTTTTT. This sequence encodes CASRLGRREKLFF.

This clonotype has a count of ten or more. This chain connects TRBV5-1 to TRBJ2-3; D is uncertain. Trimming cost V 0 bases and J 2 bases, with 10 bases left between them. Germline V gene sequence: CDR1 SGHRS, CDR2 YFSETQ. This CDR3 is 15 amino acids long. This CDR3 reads CASSLGQENTDTQYF. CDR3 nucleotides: TGCGCCAGCAGCTTGGGGCAGGAGAACACAGATACGCAGTATTTT.

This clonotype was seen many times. In DNA form, the CDR3 reads TGCGCCAGCAGCCAAGGGGGACTAGCGGGGGGTTCTTACGAGCAGTACTTC. It encodes CASSQGGLAGGSYEQYF. This chain links TRBV4-3 with TRBJ2-7, with 15 bases aligning to TRBD2. The CDR3 spans 17 residues. Per the germline V gene, CDR1 is LGHNA and CDR2 is YSLEER. The J segment lost 4 bases and the V segment lost 1 base, leaving 5 bases of the junction unmatched.

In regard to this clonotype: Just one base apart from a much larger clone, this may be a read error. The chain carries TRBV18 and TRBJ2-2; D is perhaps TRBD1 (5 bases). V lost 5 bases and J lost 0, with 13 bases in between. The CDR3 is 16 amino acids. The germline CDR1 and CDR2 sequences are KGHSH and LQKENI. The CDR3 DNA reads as TGTGCCAGCTCAGAGAGTCAGGGCCCGAACACCGGGGAGCTGTTTTTT. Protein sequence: CASSESQGPNTGELFF. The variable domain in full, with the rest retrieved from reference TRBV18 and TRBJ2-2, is NAGVMQNPRHLVRRRGQEARLRCSPMKGHSHVYWYRQLPEEGLKFMVYLQKENIIDESGMPKERFSAEFPKEGPSILRIQQVVRGDSAAYFCASSESQGPNTGELFFGEGSRLTVL.

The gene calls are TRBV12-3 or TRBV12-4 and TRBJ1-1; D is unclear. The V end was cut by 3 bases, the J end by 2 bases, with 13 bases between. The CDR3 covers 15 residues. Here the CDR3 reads CASSFSRQGNTEAFF. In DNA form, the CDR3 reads TGTGCCAGCAGTTTTAGCAGGCAAGGAAACACTGAAGCTTTCTTT.

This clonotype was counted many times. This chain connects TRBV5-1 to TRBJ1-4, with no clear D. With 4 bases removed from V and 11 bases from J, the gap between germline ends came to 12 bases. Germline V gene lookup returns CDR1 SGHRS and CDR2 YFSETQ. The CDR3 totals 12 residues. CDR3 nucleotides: TGCGCCAGCAGCCAAGGGTTCGGGAAACTGTTTTTT. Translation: CASSQGFGKLFF.

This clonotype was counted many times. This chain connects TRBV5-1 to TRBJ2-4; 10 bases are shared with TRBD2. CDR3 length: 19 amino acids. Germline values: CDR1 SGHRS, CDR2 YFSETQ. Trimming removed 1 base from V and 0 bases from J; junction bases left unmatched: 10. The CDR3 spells CASSLRLSLAGAAKNIQYF. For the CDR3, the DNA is TGCGCCAGCAGCTTGCGACTCAGTCTAGCGGGGGCAGCCAAAAACATTCAGTACTTC.

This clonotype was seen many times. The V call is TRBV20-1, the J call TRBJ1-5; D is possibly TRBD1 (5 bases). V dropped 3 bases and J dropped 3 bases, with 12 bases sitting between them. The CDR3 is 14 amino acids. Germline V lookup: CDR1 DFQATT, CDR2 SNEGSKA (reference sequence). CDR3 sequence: CSASRDGANQPQHF. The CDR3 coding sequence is TGCAGTGCTAGCCGGGACGGAGCCAATCAGCCCCAGCATTTT.

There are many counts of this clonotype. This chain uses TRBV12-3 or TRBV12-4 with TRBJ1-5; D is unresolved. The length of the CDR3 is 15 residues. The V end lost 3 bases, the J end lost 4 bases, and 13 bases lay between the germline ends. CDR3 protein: CASSFSGFSNQPQHF. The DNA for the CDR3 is TGTGCCAGCAGTTTCTCCGGATTCTCTAATCAGCCCCAGCATTTT.

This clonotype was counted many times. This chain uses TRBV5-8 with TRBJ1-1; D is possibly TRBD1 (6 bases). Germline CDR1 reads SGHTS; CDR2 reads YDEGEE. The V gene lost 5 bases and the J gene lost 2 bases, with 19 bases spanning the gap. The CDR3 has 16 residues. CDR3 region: CASREVLRQVNTEAFF. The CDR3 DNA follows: TGTGCCAGCAGAGAAGTCCTGAGACAGGTCAACACTGAAGCTTTCTTT.

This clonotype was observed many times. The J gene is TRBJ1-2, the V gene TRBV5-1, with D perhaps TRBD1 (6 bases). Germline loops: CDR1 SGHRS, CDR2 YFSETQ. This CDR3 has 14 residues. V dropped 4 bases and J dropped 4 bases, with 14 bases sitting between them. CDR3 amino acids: CASSPPLDSYGYTF. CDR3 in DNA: TGCGCCAGCAGCCCACCCCTGGACAGCTATGGCTACACCTTC.

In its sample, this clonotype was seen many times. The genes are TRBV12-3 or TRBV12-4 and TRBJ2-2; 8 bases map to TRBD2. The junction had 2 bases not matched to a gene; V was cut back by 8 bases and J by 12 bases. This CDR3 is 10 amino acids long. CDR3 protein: CASGGGKLFF. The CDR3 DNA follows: TGTGCCAGCGGCGGGGGGAAGCTGTTTTTT.

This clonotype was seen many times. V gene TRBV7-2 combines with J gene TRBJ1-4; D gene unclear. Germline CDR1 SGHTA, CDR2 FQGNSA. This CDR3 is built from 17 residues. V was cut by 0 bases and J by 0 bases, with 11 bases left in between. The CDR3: CASSLAPQRATNEKLFF. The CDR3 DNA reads TGTGCCAGCAGCTTAGCCCCGCAGAGGGCAACTAATGAAAAACTGTTTTTT.

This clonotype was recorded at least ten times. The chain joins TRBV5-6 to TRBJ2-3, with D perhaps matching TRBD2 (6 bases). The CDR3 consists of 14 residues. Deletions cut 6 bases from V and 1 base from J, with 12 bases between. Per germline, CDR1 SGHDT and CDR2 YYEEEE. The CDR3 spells CASTRGFRTDTQYF. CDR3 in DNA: TGTGCCAGCACCCGGGGGTTCCGCACAGATACGCAGTATTTT.

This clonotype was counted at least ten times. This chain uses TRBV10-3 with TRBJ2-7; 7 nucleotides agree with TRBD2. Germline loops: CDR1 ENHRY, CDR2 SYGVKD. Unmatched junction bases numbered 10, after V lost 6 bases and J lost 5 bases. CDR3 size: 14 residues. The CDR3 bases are TGTGCCATCAGGCGCTCCGGGGGGATCAACGAGCAGTACGTC. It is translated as CAIRRSGGINEQYV.

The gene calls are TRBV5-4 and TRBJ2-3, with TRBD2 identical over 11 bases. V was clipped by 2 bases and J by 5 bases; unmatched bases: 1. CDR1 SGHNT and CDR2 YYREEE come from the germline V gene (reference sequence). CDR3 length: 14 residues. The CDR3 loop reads CASSFTSGRDTQYF. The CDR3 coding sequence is TGTGCCAGCAGCTTTACTAGCGGGAGAGATACGCAGTATTTT. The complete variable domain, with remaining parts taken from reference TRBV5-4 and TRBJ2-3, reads ETGVTQSPTHLIKTRGQQVTLRCSSQSGHNTVSWYQQALGQGPQFIFQYYREEENGRGNFPPRFSGLQFPNYSSELNVNALELDDSALYLCASSFTSGRDTQYFGPGTRLTVL.

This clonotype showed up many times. This chain's CDR3 is CSAQEGDYNEQFF. CDR3 sequence (DNA): TGCAGTGCTCAAGAGGGGGACTACAATGAGCAGTTCTTC. This chain joins TRBV20-1 and TRBJ2-1; maybe TRBD1 (6 bases). Germline values: CDR1 DFQATT, CDR2 SNEGSKA (reference sequence). The length of the CDR3 is 13 residues. Deletions cut 5 bases from V and 3 bases from J, with 11 bases between.

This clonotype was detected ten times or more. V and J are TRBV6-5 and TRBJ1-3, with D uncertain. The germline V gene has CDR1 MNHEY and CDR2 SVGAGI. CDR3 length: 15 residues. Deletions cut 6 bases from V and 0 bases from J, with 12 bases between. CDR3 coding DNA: TGTGCCAGCAGGGGAGGCAGTATCTCTGGAAACACCATATATTTT. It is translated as CASRGGSISGNTIYF.

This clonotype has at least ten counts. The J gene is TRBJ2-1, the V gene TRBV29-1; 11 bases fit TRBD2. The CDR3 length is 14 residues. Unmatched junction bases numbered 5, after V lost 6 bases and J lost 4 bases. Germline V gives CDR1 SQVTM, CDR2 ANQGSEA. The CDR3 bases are TGCAGCGTGGACGCTAGCGGGGGGTACAATGAGCAGTTCTTC. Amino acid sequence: CSVDASGGYNEQFF.

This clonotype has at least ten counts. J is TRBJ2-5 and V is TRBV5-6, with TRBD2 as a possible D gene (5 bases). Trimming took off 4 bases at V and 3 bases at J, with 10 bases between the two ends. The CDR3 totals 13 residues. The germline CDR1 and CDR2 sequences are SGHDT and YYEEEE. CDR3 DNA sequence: TGTGCCAGCAGCCGGGGAACGGAAGAGACCCAGTACTTC. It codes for CASSRGTEETQYF. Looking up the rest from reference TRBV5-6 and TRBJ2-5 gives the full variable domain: DAGVTQSPTHLIKTRGQQVTLRCSPKSGHDTVSWYQQALGQGPQFIFQYYEEEERQRGNFPDRFSGHQFPNYSSELNVNALLLGDSALYLCASSRGTEETQYFGPGTRLLVL.

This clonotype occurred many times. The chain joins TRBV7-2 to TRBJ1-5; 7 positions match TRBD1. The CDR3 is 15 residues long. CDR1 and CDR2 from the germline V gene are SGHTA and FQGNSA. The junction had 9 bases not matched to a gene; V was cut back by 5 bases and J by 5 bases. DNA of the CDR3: TGTGCCAGCAGCACCCGGACAGGTGGGGATCAGCCCCAGCATTTT. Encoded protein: CASSTRTGGDQPQHF.